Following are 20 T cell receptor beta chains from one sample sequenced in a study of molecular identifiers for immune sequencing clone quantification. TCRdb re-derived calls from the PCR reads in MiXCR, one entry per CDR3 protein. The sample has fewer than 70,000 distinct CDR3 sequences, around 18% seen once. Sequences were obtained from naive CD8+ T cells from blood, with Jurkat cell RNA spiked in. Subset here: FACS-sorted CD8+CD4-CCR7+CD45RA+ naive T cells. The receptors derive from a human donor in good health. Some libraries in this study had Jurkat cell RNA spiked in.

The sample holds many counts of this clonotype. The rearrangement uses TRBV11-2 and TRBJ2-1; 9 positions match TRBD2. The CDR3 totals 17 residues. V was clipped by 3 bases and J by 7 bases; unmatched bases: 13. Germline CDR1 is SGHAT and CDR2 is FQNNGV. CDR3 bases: TGTGCCAGCAGCTTTACCAGGAGCGGACTAGCGTGGAATGAGCAGTTCTTC. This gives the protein CASSFTRSGLAWNEQFF.

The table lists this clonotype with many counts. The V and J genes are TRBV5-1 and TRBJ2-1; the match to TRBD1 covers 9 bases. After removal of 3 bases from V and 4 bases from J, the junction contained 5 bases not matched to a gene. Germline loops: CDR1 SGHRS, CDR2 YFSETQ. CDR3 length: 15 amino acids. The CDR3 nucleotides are TGCGCCAGCAGCTGGGGGACAGGGCCATACAATGAGCAGTTCTTC. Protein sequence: CASSWGTGPYNEQFF.

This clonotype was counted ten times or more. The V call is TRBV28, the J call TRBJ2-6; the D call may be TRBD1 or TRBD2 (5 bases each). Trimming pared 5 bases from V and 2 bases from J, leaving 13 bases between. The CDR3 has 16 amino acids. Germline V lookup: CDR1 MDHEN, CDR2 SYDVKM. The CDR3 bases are TGTGCCAGCAGTCCCTTCGGGACGACTGGGGCCAACGTCCTGACTTTC. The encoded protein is CASSPFGTTGANVLTF.

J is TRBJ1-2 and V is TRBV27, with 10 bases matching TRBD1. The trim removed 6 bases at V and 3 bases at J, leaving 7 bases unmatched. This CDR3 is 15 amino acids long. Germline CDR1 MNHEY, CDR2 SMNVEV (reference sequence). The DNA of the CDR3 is TGTGCCAGCAGCCAAGGACAGGGGGGCGACTATGGCTACACCTTC. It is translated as CASSQGQGGDYGYTF.

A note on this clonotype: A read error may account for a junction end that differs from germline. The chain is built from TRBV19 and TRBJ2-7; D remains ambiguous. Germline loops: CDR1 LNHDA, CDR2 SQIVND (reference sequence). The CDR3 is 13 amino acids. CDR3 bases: TGTGTCAGTAGTATGGCACTGTTCTACGAGCAGTACTTC. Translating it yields CVSSMALFYEQYF. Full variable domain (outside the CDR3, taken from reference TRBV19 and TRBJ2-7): DGGITQSPKYLFRKEGQNVTLSCEQNLNHDAMYWYRQDPGQGLRLIYYSQIVNDFQKGDIAEGYSVSREKKESFPLTVTSAQKNPTAFYLCVSSMALFYEQYFGPGTRLTVT.

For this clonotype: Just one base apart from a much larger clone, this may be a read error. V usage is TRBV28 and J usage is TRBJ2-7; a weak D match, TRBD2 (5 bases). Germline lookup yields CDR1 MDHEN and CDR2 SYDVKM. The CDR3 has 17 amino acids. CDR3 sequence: CASGLYTTRGEPYEQYF. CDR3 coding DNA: TGTGCCAGCGGTTTATATACGACCCGTGGGGAGCCCTACGAGCAGTACTTC.

The CDR3 bases are TGTGCCAGCGGCACTCTACCTCACAGGGTCGGAGAAAAACTGTTTTTT. Translated: CASGTLPHRVGEKLFF. The rearrangement joins TRBV27 to TRBJ1-4, with D possibly matching TRBD1 (6 bases). This CDR3 region has 16 residues. The V end was cut by 8 bases, the J end by 8 bases, with 24 bases between. In germline, CDR1 is MNHEY, CDR2 SMNVEV (reference sequence).

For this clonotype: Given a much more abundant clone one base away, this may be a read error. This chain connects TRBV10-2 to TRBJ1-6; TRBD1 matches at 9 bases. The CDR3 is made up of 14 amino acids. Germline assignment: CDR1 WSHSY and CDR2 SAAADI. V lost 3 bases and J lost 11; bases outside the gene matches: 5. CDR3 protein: CASSEMTGGPPLHF. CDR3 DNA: TGCGCCAGCAGTGAAATGACAGGGGGTCCACCCCTCCACTTT.

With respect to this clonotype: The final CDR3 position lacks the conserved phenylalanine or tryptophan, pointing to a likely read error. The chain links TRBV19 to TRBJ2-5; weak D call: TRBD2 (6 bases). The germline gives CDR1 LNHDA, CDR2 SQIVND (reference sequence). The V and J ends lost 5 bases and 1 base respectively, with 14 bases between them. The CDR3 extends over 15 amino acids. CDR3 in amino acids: CASSAGPNCQETQYS. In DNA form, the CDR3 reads TGTGCCAGTAGTGCGGGACCGAACTGCCAAGAGACCCAGTACTCC.

CDR3 in amino acids: CASSWTSSQEQYF. In nucleotides, the CDR3 is TGCGCCAGCAGCTGGACATCATCTCAAGAGCAGTACTTC. This chain joins TRBV5-1 and TRBJ2-7; tentative D call: TRBD1 (5 bases). The V gene lost 3 bases and the J gene lost 7 bases, with 14 bases spanning the gap. The CDR3 has 13 residues. Germline V lookup: CDR1 SGHRS, CDR2 YFSETQ.

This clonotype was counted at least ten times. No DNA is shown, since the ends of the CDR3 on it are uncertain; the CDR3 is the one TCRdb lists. The CDR3 is CASSPPVGAGTFF. The chain employs TRBV3-1 and TRBJ1-1; the tabulated D call, TRBD1, remains unverified against the DNA. Germline V lookup: CDR1 LGHDT, CDR2 YNNKEL (reference sequence). The CDR3 has 13 amino acids, counting both end residues.

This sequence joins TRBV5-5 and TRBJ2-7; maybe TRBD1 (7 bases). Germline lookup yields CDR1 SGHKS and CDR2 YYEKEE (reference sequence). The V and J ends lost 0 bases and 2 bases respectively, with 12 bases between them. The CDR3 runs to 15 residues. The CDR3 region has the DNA TGTGCCAGCAGCTTGGGCGGGGACAGTCCCTACGAGCAGTACTTC. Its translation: CASSLGGDSPYEQYF.

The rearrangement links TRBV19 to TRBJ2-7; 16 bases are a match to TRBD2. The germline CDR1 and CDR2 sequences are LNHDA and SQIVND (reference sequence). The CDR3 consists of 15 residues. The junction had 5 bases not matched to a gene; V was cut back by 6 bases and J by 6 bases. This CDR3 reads CASRGLAGGPREQYF. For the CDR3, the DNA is TGTGCCAGTAGGGGACTAGCGGGAGGGCCCCGCGAGCAGTACTTC.

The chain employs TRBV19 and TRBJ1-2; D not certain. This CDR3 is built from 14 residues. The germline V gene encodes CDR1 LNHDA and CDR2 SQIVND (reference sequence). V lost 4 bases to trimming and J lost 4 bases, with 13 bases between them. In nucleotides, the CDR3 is TGTGCCAGTAGTAAAGGAGTTCAACTCTATGGCTACACCTTC. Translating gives CASSKGVQLYGYTF.

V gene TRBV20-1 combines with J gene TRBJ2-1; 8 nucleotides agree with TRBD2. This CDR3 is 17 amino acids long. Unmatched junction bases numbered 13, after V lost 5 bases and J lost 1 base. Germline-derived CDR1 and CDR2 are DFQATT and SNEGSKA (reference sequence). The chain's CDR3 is CSAVTGVAGRSYNEQFF. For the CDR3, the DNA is TGCAGTGCTGTCACGGGGGTAGCGGGAAGGTCCTACAATGAGCAGTTCTTC.

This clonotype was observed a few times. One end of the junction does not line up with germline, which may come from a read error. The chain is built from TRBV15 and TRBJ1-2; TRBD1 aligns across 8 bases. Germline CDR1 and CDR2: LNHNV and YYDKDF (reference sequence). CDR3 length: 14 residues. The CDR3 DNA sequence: TGTGCCACCAGCGGAGACAGGGGTATCTATGGCTACACCTTC. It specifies CATSGDRGIYGYTF.

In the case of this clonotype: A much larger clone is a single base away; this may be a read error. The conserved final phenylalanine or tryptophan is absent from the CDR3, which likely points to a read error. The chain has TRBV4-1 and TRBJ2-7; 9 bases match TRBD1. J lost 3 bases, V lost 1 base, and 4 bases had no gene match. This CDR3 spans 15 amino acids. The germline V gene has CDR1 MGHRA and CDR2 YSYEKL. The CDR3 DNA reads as TGCGCCAGCAGCCAAGGGACAGGGGCTAACTACGAGCAGTACCTC. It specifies CASSQGTGANYEQYL.

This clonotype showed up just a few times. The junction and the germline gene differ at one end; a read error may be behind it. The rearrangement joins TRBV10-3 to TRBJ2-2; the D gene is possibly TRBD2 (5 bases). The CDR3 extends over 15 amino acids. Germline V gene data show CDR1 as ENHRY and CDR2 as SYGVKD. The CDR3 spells CAISEPKQNPGELVF. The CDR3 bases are TGTGCCATCAGTGAGCCTAAACAGAACCCCGGGGAGCTGGTTTTT.

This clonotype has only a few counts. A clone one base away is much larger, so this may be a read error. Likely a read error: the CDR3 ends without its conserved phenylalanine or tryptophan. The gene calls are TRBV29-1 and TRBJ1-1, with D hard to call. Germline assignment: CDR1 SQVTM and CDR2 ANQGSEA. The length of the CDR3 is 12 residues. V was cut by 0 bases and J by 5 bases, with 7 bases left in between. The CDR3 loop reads CSVEDGLTEAFS. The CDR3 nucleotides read TGCAGCGTTGAAGATGGGCTGACTGAAGCTTTCTCT.

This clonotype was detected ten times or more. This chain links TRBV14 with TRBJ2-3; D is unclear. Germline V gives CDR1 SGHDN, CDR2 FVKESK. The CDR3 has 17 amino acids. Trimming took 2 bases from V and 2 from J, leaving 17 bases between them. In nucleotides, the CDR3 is TGTGCCAGCAGCCAACGGACCTTCTACTCGAACACAGATACGCAGTATTTT. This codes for CASSQRTFYSNTDTQYF. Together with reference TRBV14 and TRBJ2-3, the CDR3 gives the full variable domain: EAGVTQFPSHSVIEKGQTVTLRCDPISGHDNLYWYRRVMGKEIKFLLHFVKESKQDESGMPNNRFLAERTGGTYSTLKVQPAELEDSGVYFCASSQRTFYSNTDTQYFGPGTRLTVL.